This T cell receptor beta chain was documented in a study of shared T cell receptors in the human thymus. Using immunoSEQ multiplex PCR, the repertoire was profiled, and TCRdb retains in-frame clones only, with some absent. Among hundreds of thousands of clones listed, more than 75% were seen once. In germline, CDR1 is DFQATT, CDR2 SNEGSKA (reference sequence). Deletions cut 2 bases from V and 7 bases from J, with 4 bases between. The CDR3 extends over 10 amino acids. In addition, the sample was reused for a study of human thymus T cells.

V is TRBV20-1 and J is TRBJ2-3; the D is unclear. The source of this sequence is a boy under two years old with a congenital heart defect. Specimen: thymocytes. The CDR3 region is CSARSYTQYF. In nucleotides, the CDR3 is TGCAGTGCTAGATCTTATACGCAGTATTTT.